The clone carrying this TCR beta chain was counted between two and nine times. Its target is not known. These data come from a study of blood T cells in healthy people across ages. The extraction recovered at least 5.5 micrograms of total RNA per sample. Germline trimming cut 1 base from V and 3 bases from J; bases unmatched to any gene: 5. Germline assignment: CDR1 SGHNT and CDR2 YYREEE (reference sequence). CDR3 length: 16 amino acids. Study-wide findings and caveats: Diversity figures based on one million T cells were deemed too low.

A second PCR of about 7 to 11 cycles used a sample-barcoded 5' primer and a J-beta primer mix. MiXCR, applied by TCRdb to the 5' RACE reads, yields one record per CDR3 protein. The table records some 880,000 distinct CDR3 sequences, under 40% of them present only once. This chain joins TRBV5-4 and TRBJ1-2; TRBD1 agrees at 11 bases. Sequencing was done on a sample of blood. The clonotype was recovered from a man aged 18 to 29 in good health. The CDR3 spells CASSLPGQGADYGYTF. The CDR3 region has the DNA TGTGCCAGCAGCTTGCCCGGACAGGGGGCTGACTATGGCTACACCTTC.